A selection of T cell receptor beta chains follows, all from one sample in a study of CD8 T cells in Susac syndrome. One entry per CDR3 protein, called by TCRdb with MiXCR from the immunoSEQ multiplex PCR reads. Of about 200,000 distinct CDR3 sequences listed, around 90% are singletons. Sequenced sample: CD4+ T cells from PBMCs. These receptors all stem from a human donor with Susac syndrome. Both conserved end residues are part of each CDR3. D genes are given only for firm matches. The size of a clone is reported for some rows only, either as once, few or many, or as a class for expanded clones.

CDR3	DNA	size	D	J	V
CSARGGSGRMNEQFF	TGCAGTGCTAGAGGCGGTAGCGGGAGAATGAATGAGCAGTTCTTC	NA	TRBD2	TRBJ2-1	TRBV20-1
CATSEGQGIHEQFF	TGTGCCACCAGTGAGGGACAGGGTATCCATGAGCAGTTCTTC	NA	TRBD1	TRBJ2-1	TRBV24-1
CSTRTDTNYGYTF	TGCAGCACCCGGACCGACACTAACTATGGCTACACCTTC	NA	NA	TRBJ1-2	TRBV29-1
CASSLEPRGARSNQPQHF	TGTGCCAGCAGCTTAGAGCCGCGGGGGGCGCGTAGCAATCAGCCCCAGCATTTT	NA	NA	TRBJ1-5	TRBV7-6
CASSLARSVNTEAFF	TGCGCCAGCAGCTTGGCCAGGTCAGTGAACACTGAAGCTTTCTTT	NA	NA	TRBJ1-1	TRBV5-1
CASRDRGSDTQYF	TGTGCCAGCAGAGATCGGGGGTCGGATACGCAGTATTTT	NA	NA	TRBJ2-3	TRBV21-1
CASSQVVGSTDTQYF	TGTGCCAGCAGCCAAGTAGTGGGGTCCACAGATACGCAGTATTTT	NA	NA	TRBJ2-3	TRBV3-1
CASSSGTASSLGNTIYF	TGCGCCAGCAGCAGCGGGACTGCCTCCTCTCTTGGAAACACCATATATTTT	NA	NA	TRBJ1-3	TRBV5-1
CASSLLAGHQETQYF	TGCGCCAGCAGCTTGTTAGCGGGCCACCAAGAGACCCAGTACTTC	NA	TRBD2	TRBJ2-5	TRBV5-1
CASTTLAGGPMGEQYF	TGTGCCAGCACGACCCTAGCGGGAGGGCCAATGGGGGAGCAGTACTTC	NA	TRBD2	TRBJ2-7	TRBV28
CASSGLSGRRVDEQFF	TGTGCCAGCAGCGGGCTCAGCGGGAGGCGGGTTGATGAGCAGTTCTTC	NA	TRBD2	TRBJ2-1	TRBV9
CAISGTGVSSGNTIYF	TGTGCCATCAGTGGGACAGGGGTTAGCTCTGGAAACACCATATATTTT	NA	TRBD1	TRBJ1-3	TRBV10-3
CASREHYNYGYTF	TGTGCCAGCAGGGAGCATTATAACTATGGCTACACCTTC	few	NA	TRBJ1-2	TRBV6-1
CAWSVLSEAFF	TGTGCCTGGAGTGTATTAAGTGAAGCTTTCTTT	NA	NA	TRBJ1-1	TRBV30
CASSSPLLDTQYF	TGCGCCAGCAGCTCGCCGTTGCTGGATACGCAGTATTTT	NA	NA	TRBJ2-3	TRBV5-1
CASSQSLTGASEQYF	TGTGCCAGCAGCCAATCTCTTACGGGGGCGTCCGAGCAGTACTTC	NA	NA	TRBJ2-7	TRBV3-1
CSARASLAATYNEQFF	TGCAGTGCTAGAGCGTCATTGGCAGCGACTTACAATGAGCAGTTCTTC	NA	NA	TRBJ2-1	TRBV20-1
CSARGRGSTDTQYF	TGCAGTGCTAGAGGGCGGGGGAGCACAGATACGCAGTATTTT	NA	TRBD2	TRBJ2-3	TRBV20-1
CSAQTLNTEAFF	TGCAGTGCCCAGACCCTGAACACTGAAGCTTTCTTT	NA	NA	TRBJ1-1	TRBV20-1
CASSGQESGANVLTF	TGTGCCAGCAGTGGACAGGAGTCTGGGGCCAACGTCCTGACTTTC	NA	NA	TRBJ2-6	TRBV6-1
CASSPTASTSPLHF	TGTGCCAGCAGCCCAACAGCAAGCACTTCACCCCTCCACTTT	NA	NA	TRBJ1-6	TRBV9
CASSRDGNYGYTF	TGTGCCAGCAGCAGGGACGGTAACTATGGCTACACCTTC	NA	NA	TRBJ1-2	TRBV7-9
CASSQDTSEWVYEQYF	TGTGCCAGCAGCCAGGACACTAGCGAATGGGTCTACGAGCAGTACTTC	NA	TRBD2	TRBJ2-7	TRBV3-1
CAAGRGHSGANVLTF	TGTGCAGCCGGTCGGGGCCACTCTGGGGCCAACGTCCTGACTTTC	NA	NA	TRBJ2-6	TRBV2
CAWAPNTEAFF	TGTGCCTGGGCCCCGAACACTGAAGCTTTCTTT	NA	NA	TRBJ1-1	TRBV30
CASSPTNSNQPQHF	TGTGCCAGCAGCCCGACAAATAGCAATCAGCCCCAGCATTTT	NA	NA	TRBJ1-5	TRBV7-9
CATRGAGKAGNTIYF	TGTGCCACCCGGGGAGCGGGGAAGGCTGGAAACACCATATATTTT	NA	NA	TRBJ1-3	TRBV12-3/TRBV12-4
CASSTYSFTDTQYF	TGTGCCAGCAGTACATATTCGTTCACAGATACGCAGTATTTT	NA	NA	TRBJ2-3	TRBV6-4
CAISVRGALDEQFF	TGTGCCATCAGTGTGAGAGGGGCGCTGGATGAGCAGTTCTTC	NA	NA	TRBJ2-1	TRBV10-3
CASAGTGTNEKLFF	TGCGCCAGCGCCGGGACAGGGACTAATGAAAAACTGTTTTTT	NA	TRBD1	TRBJ1-4	TRBV5-1
CASSLGTGGAAFF	TGTGCCAGCAGCCTCGGGACAGGGGGGGCAGCTTTCTTT	NA	TRBD1	TRBJ1-1	TRBV5-6
CASSAPQGSSYNEQFF	TGTGCCAGCAGCGCCCCACAGGGCAGCTCCTACAATGAGCAGTTCTTC	NA	NA	TRBJ2-1	TRBV9
CASSSPGTGGNYGYTF	TGTGCCAGCAGTTCCCCAGGGACAGGGGGCAACTATGGCTACACCTTC	NA	TRBD1	TRBJ1-2	TRBV6-2/TRBV6-3
CAWKRPGQGARSNEKLFF	TGTGCCTGGAAACGCCCGGGACAGGGGGCGAGAAGTAATGAAAAACTGTTTTTT	NA	TRBD1	TRBJ1-4	TRBV30
CASSFNRGNTEAFF	TGTGCCAGCAGTTTCAACAGGGGGAACACTGAAGCTTTCTTT	NA	TRBD1	TRBJ1-1	TRBV27
CSARGYRLNTEAFF	TGCAGTGCTAGAGGATACAGGTTGAACACTGAAGCTTTCTTT	NA	NA	TRBJ1-1	TRBV20-1
CSTHRSYGYTF	TGCAGCACACACCGTAGCTATGGCTACACCTTC	NA	NA	TRBJ1-2	TRBV20-1
CSVGAGTGGAETQYF	TGCAGCGTTGGTGCCGGGACAGGGGGCGCAGAGACCCAGTACTTC	NA	TRBD1	TRBJ2-5	TRBV29-1
CASSQTPGAAETQYF	TGCGCCAGCAGCCAGACACCCGGGGCCGCGGAGACCCAGTACTTC	few	NA	TRBJ2-5	TRBV4-1
CASRGGPNTGELFF	TGTGCCAGCCGAGGGGGGCCGAACACCGGGGAGCTGTTTTTT	NA	NA	TRBJ2-2	TRBV9
CASSLDAGNGANVLTF	TGCGCCAGCAGCCTTGATGCGGGGAACGGGGCCAACGTCCTGACTTTC	NA	NA	TRBJ2-6	TRBV5-1
CSARENRGYNSPLHF	TGCAGTGCTAGAGAGAATCGAGGGTATAATTCACCCCTCCACTTT	NA	NA	TRBJ1-6	TRBV20-1
CASSLSEIYEQYF	TGCGCCAGCAGCTTGTCAGAAATCTACGAGCAGTACTTC	NA	NA	TRBJ2-7	TRBV5-1
CASSYGQGAYEQYF	TGCGCCAGCAGCTACGGACAGGGAGCCTACGAGCAGTACTTC	NA	TRBD1	TRBJ2-7	TRBV5-1
CASSEGTGASNQPQQF	TGTGCCAGCAGCGAGGGGACAGGGGCTAGCAATCAGCCCCAGCAATTT	NA	TRBD1	TRBJ1-5	TRBV9
CASSRGQGIEDNYGYTF	TGTGCCAGCAGCCGGGGACAGGGGATAGAGGACAACTATGGCTACACCTTC	NA	TRBD1	TRBJ1-2	TRBV3-1
CASSLEVGSMEFF	TGTGCCAGCAGCTTAGAAGTAGGGTCTATGGAGTTCTTC	NA	NA	TRBJ2-1	TRBV7-8
CATSEGTGRTDTQYF	TGTGCCACCAGTGAAGGAACGGGGCGCACAGATACGCAGTATTTT	NA	NA	TRBJ2-3	TRBV24-1
CATSDSGSRSSYNSPLHF	TGTGCCACCAGTGATTCAGGGAGTAGGAGCTCCTATAATTCACCCCTCCACTTT	once	NA	TRBJ1-6	TRBV24-1